Below are 17 T cell receptor beta chains sequenced from a single sample in a study of T cells in tumors after PD-1 blockade. The method was immunoSEQ multiplex PCR; TCRdb's version includes in-frame clones alone and lacks a portion of them. The table lists approximately 59,000 clones, over 75% of them singletons. Sequencing used PBMCs, obtained before anti-PD-1 treatment. The receptors come from a human donor with basal cell carcinoma.

The chain is built from TRBV18 and TRBJ1-4, with no clear D. The CDR3 sequence is 13 residues long. Germline V gene lookup returns CDR1 KGHSH and CDR2 LQKENI. V dropped 1 base and J dropped 1 base, with 1 base sitting between them. The CDR3 DNA is TGTGCCAGCTCACCACAAACTAATGAAAAACTGTTTTTT. Translating gives CASSPQTNEKLFF.

This chain joins TRBV29-1 and TRBJ1-1; D unresolved. Germline loops: CDR1 SQVTM, CDR2 ANQGSEA. CDR3 length equals 12 residues. V was clipped by 4 bases and J by 5 bases, with 11 bases between them. The chain's CDR3 is CSVGSHRTEAFF. CDR3 in DNA: TGCAGCGTTGGATCCCACCGAACTGAAGCTTTCTTT.

This chain connects TRBV6-1 to TRBJ2-5, with 13 bases aligning to TRBD2. The CDR3 runs 18 residues. With V trimmed by 2 bases and J by 2 bases, 8 bases remained unmatched. CDR1 is MNHNS, CDR2 SASEGT, per germline. DNA for the CDR3: TGTGCCAGCAGTGAATTCGGACTAGCGGGGGCAACTCAAGAGACCCAGTACTTC. Translation: CASSEFGLAGATQETQYF.

The CDR3 DNA is TGTGCCAGCAGAAACTCCTACGAGCAGTACTTC. As protein: CASRNSYEQYF. The chain joins TRBV12-3 or TRBV12-4 to TRBJ2-7; D gene unclear. V lost 6 bases and J 0 bases, leaving 3 bases between the germline ends. This CDR3 is built from 11 residues.

The rearrangement uses TRBV7-2 and TRBJ2-3; D uncertain. Trimming took 4 bases from V and 0 from J, leaving 11 bases between them. CDR1 is SGHTA and CDR2 is FQGNSA in the germline V gene. The CDR3 has 15 amino acids. The CDR3 DNA sequence: TGTGCCAGCAGCTCCCCTTCTCGAAGCACAGATACGCAGTATTTT. Amino acids: CASSSPSRSTDTQYF.

This clone was observed a handful of times. Other DNA sequences in the sample encode the same CDR3. The chain has TRBV12-3 or TRBV12-4 and TRBJ1-2; 10 bases map to TRBD1. Unmatched junction bases numbered 3, after V lost 5 bases and J lost 6 bases. The CDR3 has 13 amino acids. CDR3 residues: CASSPGTGDGYTF. As DNA, the CDR3 is TGTGCCAGCAGTCCAGGGACAGGGGATGGCTACACCTTC.

The J gene is TRBJ1-6, the V gene TRBV5-6; perhaps TRBD1 as D (5 bases). There are 16 residues in the CDR3. The V and J ends lost 3 bases and 3 bases respectively, with 13 bases between them. Germline CDR1 and CDR2: SGHDT and YYEEEE. CDR3 nucleotide sequence: TGTGCCAGCAGCTCTGGGGGGGAGCTCTATAATTCACCCCTCCACTTT. As protein: CASSSGGELYNSPLHF.

The rearrangement uses TRBV4-2 and TRBJ2-3, with 8 bases identical to TRBD2. CDR3 length: 17 residues. CDR1 LGHNA and CDR2 YNFKEQ come from the germline V gene. The V segment lost 4 bases and the J segment 0 bases; nucleotides outside the gene matches: 9. The CDR3 DNA reads TGTGCCAGCAGCCCGGACGGGAGGGGGGACAGCACAGATACGCAGTATTTT. Translation: CASSPDGRGDSTDTQYF.

The J gene is TRBJ1-5, the V gene TRBV30; weak D call: TRBD1 (5 bases). CDR1 and CDR2 from the germline V gene are GTSNPN and SVGIG (reference sequence). V was trimmed by 0 bases and J by 4 bases, leaving 7 bases between them. The CDR3 runs to 13 residues. The CDR3 sequence is CAWSVGGNQPQHF. CDR3 sequence (DNA): TGTGCCTGGAGTGTGGGGGGTAATCAGCCCCAGCATTTT.

The chain couples TRBV7-9 to TRBJ1-4; TRBD1 matches 7 bases. Looked up from germline, CDR1 is SEHNR and CDR2 is FQNEAQ (reference sequence). The CDR3 contains 15 residues. Unmatched junction bases numbered 6, after V lost 5 bases and J lost 3 bases. CDR3 coding DNA: TGTGCCAGCAGCGCCCTCGGGACAGCTAATGAAAAACTGTTTTTT. Its translation: CASSALGTANEKLFF.

This chain joins TRBV3-1 (or the pseudogene TRBV3-2) and TRBJ1-5, with D possibly matching TRBD1 (5 bases). CDR1 is LGHDT and CDR2 is YNNKEL in the germline V gene (reference sequence). CDR3 size: 14 residues. Trimming cost V 0 bases and J 3 bases, with 6 bases left between them. The CDR3, as DNA: TGTGCCAGCAGCCAAGACAGGGTCAATCAGCCCCAGCATTTT. Translating gives CASSQDRVNQPQHF.

This clone showed up just once. J is TRBJ1-6 and V is TRBV21-1; the table's D call TRBD1 went unverified against the DNA. TRBV21-1 is described as a pseudogene. This CDR3 region has 17 residues. DNA for the CDR3: TGTGCCAGCAGTTCAGATGTCCGGGACAGGGATAATTCACCCCTCCACTTT. Protein: CASSSDVRDRDNSPLHF.

The chain employs TRBV7-2 and TRBJ1-5, with unresolved D. This CDR3 region has 14 residues. The V and J ends lost 2 bases and 6 bases respectively, with 11 bases between them. Germline V gene sequence: CDR1 SGHTA, CDR2 FQGNSA. CDR3 sequence: CASSLNALGQPQHF. In DNA, the CDR3 is TGTGCCAGCAGCTTAAATGCTTTGGGTCAGCCCCAGCATTTT.

The chain employs TRBV18 and TRBJ1-1; 9 bases are shared with TRBD1. The germline V gene encodes CDR1 KGHSH and CDR2 LQKENI. The CDR3 has 15 residues. V was clipped by 3 bases and J by 5 bases; unmatched bases: 7. CDR3 in amino acids: CASSPATGGATEAFF. CDR3 in DNA: TGTGCCAGCTCACCCGCCACAGGGGGCGCGACTGAAGCTTTCTTT.

V gene TRBV6-4 combines with J gene TRBJ2-2, with 7 positions matching TRBD2. V lost 7 bases to trimming and J lost 4 bases; unmatched junction nucleotides: 9. Germline-derived CDR1 and CDR2 are MRHNA and SNTAGT. The CDR3 sequence is 15 residues long. For the CDR3, the DNA is TGTGCCAGCACCACCTCGGGGGGTCCCACCGGGGAGCTGTTTTTT. As protein: CASTTSGGPTGELFF.

The J gene is TRBJ1-2, the V gene TRBV6-6; a weak D match, TRBD1 (5 bases). Trimming shortened V by 6 bases and J by 0 bases, and 5 bases separated the two germline ends. This CDR3 contains 12 residues. Germline lookup yields CDR1 MNHNY and CDR2 SVGAGI (reference sequence). CDR3 sequence reads: CASRGPNYGYTF. The CDR3 DNA sequence: TGTGCCAGCAGGGGACCTAACTATGGCTACACCTTC.

This chain connects TRBV7-2 to TRBJ2-2; 11 bases align to TRBD2. Looked up from germline, CDR1 is SGHTA and CDR2 is FQGNSA. This CDR3 contains 14 residues. V gave up 7 bases and J gave up 5 bases; unmatched junction bases: 3. The CDR3 spells CASNLAGGTGELFF. In DNA form, the CDR3 reads TGTGCCAGCAATTTAGCGGGGGGGACCGGGGAGCTGTTTTTT. Filled out from reference TRBV7-2 and TRBJ2-2, the complete variable domain reads GAGVSQSPSNKVTEKGKDVELRCDPISGHTALYWYRQSLGQGLEFLIYFQGNSAPDKSGLPSDRFSAERTGGSVSTLTIQRTQQEDSAVYLCASNLAGGTGELFFGEGSRLTVL.